These 24 T cell receptor beta chains originate from one sample sequenced in a study of vaccination and CD4 T cells after COVID-19. No antigen is known for these receptors. The sample's treatment: roughly 10-day PBMC culture with coronavirus spike peptide pools or control peptides (ViraFEST assay). Cultured CD4+ T-cell DNA underwent Oncomine TCR Beta short-read sequencing. A single record per CDR3 protein comes from TCRdb applying MiXCR to the PCR reads. The sample contains around 15,000 distinct CDR3 sequences, about 60% of which appear only once. The sequenced sample was CD4+ T cells from blood, cultured in vitro. Source of these receptors: a human donor who had recovered from COVID-19.

With regard to this clonotype: Germline and junction disagree at one end, which may indicate a read error. The chain links TRBV10-1 to TRBJ2-2; no reliable D call. This CDR3 contains 13 residues. Germline V CDR1 and CDR2: WNHNN, SYGVQD (reference sequence). The CDR3 DNA reads as TGCGCCAGCAGACCCTCCTACACGGGGGAGCTGTTTTTT. Translating gives CASRPSYTGELFF.

This clonotype has only one observation. The chain couples TRBV19 to TRBJ2-1; 11 bases fit TRBD2. The V and J ends lost 6 bases and 6 bases, in that order; junction bases with no gene match: 7. There are 15 residues in the CDR3. The germline CDR1 and CDR2 sequences are LNHDA and SQIVND (reference sequence). CDR3 sequence (DNA): TGTGCCAGTAGGGCGTTAGCGGGAGGGAGCAATGAGCAGTTCTTC. It is translated as CASRALAGGSNEQFF.

The V call is TRBV6-2 or TRBV6-3, the J call TRBJ1-4; D remains ambiguous. V gave up 4 bases and J gave up 0 bases, with 6 bases separating them. Germline V gene lookup returns CDR1 MNHEY and CDR2 SVGEGT. The CDR3 contains 14 residues. CDR3 region: CASSWRATNEKLFF. The CDR3 DNA reads TGTGCCAGCAGTTGGCGAGCAACTAATGAAAAACTGTTTTTT.

V is TRBV28 and J is TRBJ2-2; D unclear. Germline V gives CDR1 MDHEN, CDR2 SYDVKM. The V gene lost 6 bases and the J gene lost 0 bases, with 5 bases spanning the gap. CDR3 length: 13 amino acids. CDR3 nucleotide sequence: TGTGCCAGCAGAGCACCGAACACCGGGGAGCTGTTTTTT. Its protein is CASRAPNTGELFF.

This clonotype was detected a few times. The V call is TRBV6-2 or TRBV6-3, the J call TRBJ1-1; weak D call: TRBD1 (5 bases). Germline assignment: CDR1 MNHEY and CDR2 SVGEGT. Deletions cut 7 bases from V and 8 bases from J, with 11 bases between. CDR3 length equals 11 residues. The CDR3, as DNA: TGTGCCAGCAAATGGGGACGGGAAGCTTTCTTT. It encodes CASKWGREAFF.

The V and J genes are TRBV10-3 and TRBJ1-2, with D perhaps matching TRBD1 (5 bases). V shed 4 bases and J shed 8 bases, with 17 bases lying between them. Germline values: CDR1 ENHRY, CDR2 SYGVKD. CDR3 length: 14 amino acids. The CDR3, as DNA: TGTGCCATCAGTGCTGGTGGAGGGGCTCGGGGCTACACCTTC. This gives the protein CAISAGGGARGYTF.

This clonotype appeared once. The genes are TRBV7-8 and TRBJ2-7; TRBD2 aligns across 8 bases. V lost 5 bases and J lost 2; bases outside the gene matches: 8. Germline CDR1 is SGHVS and CDR2 is FQNEAQ. This CDR3 is built from 15 residues. CDR3 sequence: CASSAREGSTYEQYF. CDR3 DNA: TGTGCCAGCAGCGCCCGGGAGGGATCAACCTACGAGCAGTACTTC. Using reference TRBV7-8 and TRBJ2-7 for the parts outside the CDR3, the full variable domain is GAGVSQSPRYKVAKRGQDVALRCDPISGHVSLFWYQQALGQGPEFLTYFQNEAQLDKSGLPSDRFFAERPEGSVSTLKIQRTQQEDSAVYLCASSAREGSTYEQYFGPGTRLTVT.

This clonotype was recorded only once. V usage is TRBV6-1 and J usage is TRBJ2-3; 7 bases agree with TRBD2. The CDR3 consists of 16 residues. Germline V gene sequence: CDR1 MNHNS, CDR2 SASEGT. V lost 6 bases to trimming and J lost 0 bases; unmatched junction nucleotides: 9. The CDR3 region has the DNA TGTGCCAGCAGGCTAATGACTAGCTCAAGCACAGATACGCAGTATTTT. Protein sequence: CASRLMTSSSTDTQYF.

The gene calls are TRBV20-1 and TRBJ1-1, with D hard to call. The CDR3 loop spans 14 amino acids. The germline V gene encodes CDR1 DFQATT and CDR2 SNEGSKA (reference sequence). V gave up 4 bases and J gave up 1 base, with 13 bases separating them. CDR3 in amino acids: CSAKAGGGNTEAFF. CDR3 sequence (DNA): TGCAGTGCTAAAGCGGGAGGAGGGAACACTGAAGCTTTCTTT.

This chain joins TRBV6-1 and TRBJ1-1; 7 positions match TRBD1. The CDR3 is made up of 14 amino acids. Germline CDR1 is MNHNS and CDR2 is SASEGT. With 5 bases clipped from V and 5 bases from J, the junction kept 8 bases outside the gene matches. The CDR3 loop is CASSTGQDGTEAFF. The CDR3 DNA reads TGTGCCAGCAGTACCGGACAGGATGGGACTGAAGCTTTCTTT.

V gene TRBV5-1 combines with J gene TRBJ1-1; D is perhaps TRBD1 (5 bases). Trimming took 3 bases from V and 3 from J, leaving 12 bases between them. The germline gives CDR1 SGHRS, CDR2 YFSETQ. The CDR3 length is 14 residues. The CDR3 reads CASSYGGADTEAFF. CDR3 DNA sequence: TGCGCCAGCAGCTATGGAGGGGCCGACACTGAAGCTTTCTTT.

This clonotype has a handful of counts. This chain joins TRBV6-2 or TRBV6-3 and TRBJ2-5; D is undetermined. V shed 0 bases and J shed 8 bases, with 4 bases lying between them. The CDR3 is 11 residues long. The germline V gene encodes CDR1 MNHEY and CDR2 SVGEGT. The CDR3 is CASSYSYTQYF. The DNA for the CDR3 is TGTGCCAGCAGTTACTCATATACCCAGTACTTC.

This clonotype has a handful of counts. The gene calls are TRBV7-9 and TRBJ2-5, with unresolved D. Looked up from germline, CDR1 is SEHNR and CDR2 is FQNEAQ (reference sequence). Trimming took 6 bases from V and 1 from J, leaving 12 bases between them. This CDR3 contains 14 residues. CDR3 DNA sequence: TGTGCCAGCAGTTCCCCCCCACTCCAAGAGACCCAGTACTTC. It specifies CASSSPPLQETQYF. Together with reference TRBV7-9 and TRBJ2-5, the CDR3 gives the full variable domain: DTGVSQNPRHKITKRGQNVTFRCDPISEHNRLYWYRQTLGQGPEFLTYFQNEAQLEKSRLLSDRFSAERPKGSFSTLEIQRTEQGDSAMYLCASSSPPLQETQYFGPGTRLLVL.

This clonotype was seen a handful of times. The chain links TRBV7-2 to TRBJ1-2; D gene unclear. Germline values: CDR1 SGHTA, CDR2 FQGNSA. The CDR3 is 13 residues long. The V end was cut by 3 bases, the J end by 2 bases, with 7 bases between. In DNA, the CDR3 is TGTGCCAGCAGCTTGGAACTAAACTATGGCTACACCTTC. Translation gives CASSLELNYGYTF. Complete variable domain (other parts from reference TRBV7-2 and TRBJ1-2): GAGVSQSPSNKVTEKGKDVELRCDPISGHTALYWYRQSLGQGLEFLIYFQGNSAPDKSGLPSDRFSAERTGGSVSTLTIQRTQQEDSAVYLCASSLELNYGYTFGSGTRLTVV.

V usage is TRBV11-1 and J usage is TRBJ2-6; D may be TRBD1 (5 bases). V was shortened by 5 bases and J by 2 bases, with 10 bases between the two germline ends. The CDR3 has 15 amino acids. Looked up from germline, CDR1 is SGHAT and CDR2 is FQDESV (reference sequence). The CDR3 nucleotides are TGTGCCAGCAGCCCCAGGGTGCCTGGGGCCAACGTCCTGACTTTC. Translating gives CASSPRVPGANVLTF.

This sequence joins TRBV20-1 and TRBJ2-1; TRBD1 or TRBD2 may be the D gene (5 bases each). The germline V gene has CDR1 DFQATT and CDR2 SNEGSKA (reference sequence). Trimming removed 1 base at V and 14 bases at J, with 15 bases between. The CDR3 extends over 12 amino acids. This CDR3 reads CSARAHRDVKFF. In DNA form, the CDR3 reads TGCAGTGCTAGAGCTCACCGGGACGTCAAGTTCTTC.

V usage is TRBV6-2 or TRBV6-3 and J usage is TRBJ1-2, with TRBD1 identical over 8 bases. The V segment lost 0 bases and the J segment 8 bases; nucleotides outside the gene matches: 5. The CDR3 extends over 14 amino acids. Germline assignment: CDR1 MNHEY and CDR2 SVGEGT. CDR3 bases: TGTGCCAGCAGTTACTCGAACGGACAGGGCGGCTACACCTTC. It codes for CASSYSNGQGGYTF.

This clonotype was seen a handful of times. The genes are TRBV24-1 and TRBJ2-1; 14 bases map to TRBD2. V dropped 4 bases and J dropped 7; count of bases not matched to a gene: 5. The CDR3 consists of 16 residues. Germline V lookup: CDR1 KGHDR, CDR2 SFDVKD. CDR3 nucleotides: TGTGCCACCAGTGAGCCGACTAGCGGGAGGGTTAATGAGCAGTTCTTC. Its protein product is CATSEPTSGRVNEQFF.

The chain employs TRBV6-2 or TRBV6-3 and TRBJ2-3; no firm D call. CDR3 length equals 13 residues. Trimming removed 5 bases from V and 2 bases from J, with 8 bases in between. Per the germline V gene, CDR1 is MNHEY and CDR2 is SVGEGT. This CDR3 is CASSQHPTDTQYF. CDR3 bases: TGTGCCAGCAGTCAACACCCCACAGATACGCAGTATTTT.

The chain is built from TRBV20-1 and TRBJ1-1; D remains ambiguous. The germline gives CDR1 DFQATT, CDR2 SNEGSKA (reference sequence). CDR3 size: 11 residues. V lost 8 bases and J lost 12, with 19 bases in between. CDR3 amino acids: CSLRSDSQTFF. The CDR3 DNA follows: TGCAGTCTCCGAAGCGACTCCCAAACTTTCTTT.

This clonotype qualifies as medium-sized. The chain links TRBV5-1 to TRBJ2-7; TRBD1 matches 7 bases. The CDR3 is 15 residues long. CDR1 and CDR2 from the germline V gene are SGHRS and YFSETQ. V was pared by 4 bases and J by 0 bases, with 7 bases of the junction left unmatched. The CDR3: CASSRHQGVSYEQYF. The CDR3 DNA follows: TGCGCCAGCAGCAGACATCAGGGGGTCTCCTACGAGCAGTACTTC.

The V call is TRBV29-1, the J call TRBJ2-7; weak D call: TRBD2 (6 bases). This CDR3 spans 14 amino acids. Germline V gene data show CDR1 as SQVTM and CDR2 as ANQGSEA. Trimming removed 5 bases from V and 1 base from J, with 15 bases in between. For the CDR3, the DNA is TGCAGCGTTTCACCGGGACTTTCTTCCTACGAGCAGTACTTC. As protein: CSVSPGLSSYEQYF.

The chain carries TRBV20-1 and TRBJ2-3; tentative D call: TRBD2 (5 bases). Trimming cost V 2 bases and J 1 base, with 10 bases left between them. This CDR3 is built from 14 residues. The germline CDR1 and CDR2 sequences are DFQATT and SNEGSKA (reference sequence). DNA of the CDR3: TGCAGTGCTAGAACGGGGTTAGGCACAGATACGCAGTATTTT. This encodes CSARTGLGTDTQYF.

This clonotype was seen a few times. V and J are TRBV27 and TRBJ2-7; 7 bases match TRBD1. V was clipped by 0 bases and J by 2 bases; unmatched bases: 4. The germline V gene encodes CDR1 MNHEY and CDR2 SMNVEV (reference sequence). The CDR3 contains 15 residues. CDR3 in amino acids: CASSLSTGATYEQYF. The CDR3 DNA reads TGTGCCAGCAGTTTATCCACAGGGGCGACCTACGAGCAGTACTTC.